This T cell receptor beta chain was found in a study of cytomegalovirus exposure and HLA in healthy donors. Study results and caveats: An analysis that came later showed most CMV-associated TCR beta chains appearing HLA-restricted. Within the data, a cluster of highly shared sequence variants was likely a sequencing artifact. In a later analysis, compared with equally common non-associated chains, HLA-associated beta chains were more expanded. A list of approximately 160 TCR beta chains associated with cytomegalovirus was given.

Use of 60 Vbeta and 13 Jbeta primers characterized the PCR. Repertoires were generated with immunoSEQ multiplex PCR, while TCRdb's copy carries only in-frame clones and drops some. The data show some 100,000 clones, with around 83% seen just once and around 1.2% held by the top ten. The CDR3 runs to 11 residues. The germline V gene encodes CDR1 SGHVS and CDR2 FQNEAQ. In regard to this clone: The antigen is undetermined.

Sequencing was carried out using PBMCs. The rearrangement uses TRBV7-8 and TRBJ2-5, with D unclear. The J call is uncertain, as TRBJ2-7 better fits the DNA end. This clonotype originated in a woman aged 18-29 years in good health and CMV-seronegative. The CDR3 sequence is CASSLYYEQYF. The CDR3, as DNA: TGTGCCAGCAGCTTGTACTACGAGCAGTACTTC.